A selection of T cell receptor beta chains follows, all from one sample in a study of PD-1 blockade in classical Hodgkin lymphoma. Using immunoSEQ multiplex PCR, the repertoire was profiled, and TCRdb retains in-frame clones only, with some absent. The sample records 20,000 to 25,000 clones, less than 95% being singletons. Sequenced: peripheral blood mononuclear cells (PBMCs). The receptors originated from a human donor with classical Hodgkin lymphoma. The CDR3 runs from the conserved cysteine through the conserved F or W. Each record gives: CDR3 DNA, CDR3 protein, V gene, D gene, clone size, J gene. The D gene is left open where the match is weak. Size is stated for part of the rows, as once, few or many counts, or as a class when the clone is expanded.

DNA: TGCAGCGTTGCAGCGGGGGCGCGGGAGACCCAGTACTTC; CDR3: CSVAAGARETQYF; V: TRBV29-1; D: TRBD2; size: -; J: TRBJ2-5
DNA: TGTGCCAGCTCCCCAGGACAGGGCAATGAGCAGTTCTTC; CDR3: CASSPGQGNEQFF; V: TRBV18; D: TRBD1; size: -; J: TRBJ2-1
DNA: TGTGCCACCAGCGGGGACAATCTATTCGGCTACACCTTC; CDR3: CATSGDNLFGYTF; V: TRBV15; D: -; size: -; J: TRBJ1-2
DNA: TGTGCCAGCAGCTTCGGGACAGGGGGCCAAGATACGCAGTATTTT; CDR3: CASSFGTGGQDTQYF; V: TRBV7-6; D: TRBD1; size: -; J: TRBJ2-3
DNA: TGCGCCAGCAGCCAAGGACAGGGACACTACGAGCAGTACTTC; CDR3: CASSQGQGHYEQYF; V: TRBV5-1; D: TRBD1; size: -; J: TRBJ2-7
DNA: TGTGCCAGCAGTGCCATGACTAGCGGGGGAATCAACACCGGGGAGCTGTTTTTT; CDR3: CASSAMTSGGINTGELFF; V: TRBV25-1; D: TRBD2; size: -; J: TRBJ2-2
DNA: TGCGCCAGCAGCTGGGAACAGGGGGCCAACTATGGCTACACCTTC; CDR3: CASSWEQGANYGYTF; V: TRBV5-1; D: TRBD1; size: -; J: TRBJ1-2
DNA: TGTGCCAGCAGTTACCTGACCGCCGAGCAGTACTTC; CDR3: CASSYLTAEQYF; V: TRBV6-5; D: -; size: -; J: TRBJ2-7
DNA: TGTGCCAGCAGCCCCACCGGGACTAGCGGGGGCTATGAGCAGTTCTTC; CDR3: CASSPTGTSGGYEQFF; V: TRBV4-2; D: TRBD2; size: -; J: TRBJ2-1
DNA: TGTGCCAGCAGCACCACAGGGGACTATGGCTACACCTTC; CDR3: CASSTTGDYGYTF; V: TRBV7-9; D: TRBD1; size: -; J: TRBJ1-2
DNA: TGTGCCAGCAGCTCTCTAGGGCTGGAAGCTTTCTTT; CDR3: CASSSLGLEAFF; V: TRBV7-6; D: -; size: -; J: TRBJ1-1
DNA: TGCGCCAGCAGCCCACACGACAGGGGTTTCACTGAAGCTTTCTTT; CDR3: CASSPHDRGFTEAFF; V: TRBV5-1; D: TRBD1; size: -; J: TRBJ1-1
DNA: TGTGCCAGCTCACCACCCGGTGACACTGAAGCTTTCTTT; CDR3: CASSPPGDTEAFF; V: TRBV18; D: -; size: -; J: TRBJ1-1
DNA: TGTGCCAGTAGTGTTGAGGGGGCTTATAGCAATCAGCCCCAGCATTTT; CDR3: CASSVEGAYSNQPQHF; V: TRBV19; D: TRBD1; size: -; J: TRBJ1-5
DNA: TGTGCCAGCAGCCCACAGTACCAAGAGACCCAGTACTTC; CDR3: CASSPQYQETQYF; V: TRBV5-5; D: -; size: -; J: TRBJ2-5
DNA: TGTGCCAGACACCCGGGGGGGGCAATACGTTCTAATGAAAAACTGTTTTTT; CDR3: CARHPGGAIRSNEKLFF; V: TRBV6-4; D: -; size: -; J: TRBJ1-4
DNA: TGTGCCAGCAGTGAAGTCCTAACGTGGGGTGACCAGCCCCAGCATTTT; CDR3: CASSEVLTWGDQPQHF; V: TRBV6-1; D: -; size: -; J: TRBJ1-5
DNA: TGTGCCAGCAGTTTTGGGGTGTCCCAGCATTTT; CDR3: CASSFGVSQHF; V: TRBV28; D: -; size: -; J: TRBJ1-5
DNA: TGTGCCAGCAGCCCCCGGACCTTCGTAGGGGGAAACACCATATATTTT; CDR3: CASSPRTFVGGNTIYF; V: TRBV7-2; D: -; size: -; J: TRBJ1-3
DNA: TGCAGCGTGGGACAGGGTGGGAAAGAAAAACTGTTTTTT; CDR3: CSVGQGGKEKLFF; V: TRBV29-1; D: TRBD1; size: -; J: TRBJ1-4
DNA: TGTGCCACCACCGCGAGGGAAGCTAACTATGGCTACACCTTC; CDR3: CATTAREANYGYTF; V: TRBV6-1; D: -; size: -; J: TRBJ1-2
DNA: TGCAGCGTTGGGGGACAGGGGGCCGGGGAGCTGTTTTTT; CDR3: CSVGGQGAGELFF; V: TRBV29-1; D: TRBD1; size: once; J: TRBJ2-2
DNA: TGTGCCAGCAAAGATTCGACTAGCGTGCAAGAGACCCAGTACTTC; CDR3: CASKDSTSVQETQYF; V: TRBV2; D: TRBD2; size: -; J: TRBJ2-5
DNA: TGCGCCAGCAGCCAAGGGACTAGCGGGGGACCATACAATGAGCAGTTCTTC; CDR3: CASSQGTSGGPYNEQFF; V: TRBV4-3; D: TRBD2; size: -; J: TRBJ2-1
DNA: TGTGCCAGCAGCTCAACCGGGGGACGCACAGATACGCAGTATTTT; CDR3: CASSSTGGRTDTQYF; V: TRBV5-8; D: -; size: -; J: TRBJ2-3
DNA: TGTGCCAGCAGCTGGGACCCGGCCCGGACCCAGTACTTC; CDR3: CASSWDPARTQYF; V: TRBV5-3; D: -; size: -; J: TRBJ2-5
DNA: TGTGCCAGTAGTTCCCCCGCGGGACAGAACACCGGGGAGCTGTTTTTT; CDR3: CASSSPAGQNTGELFF; V: TRBV19; D: -; size: -; J: TRBJ2-2
DNA: TGTGCCAGCAGCCTGACAGGGGCTGGAAACACCATATATTTT; CDR3: CASSLTGAGNTIYF; V: TRBV7-9; D: TRBD1; size: -; J: TRBJ1-3
DNA: TGTGCCACCAGCAGAGATTGGGAACTCATCCTGGGGGAGCAGTACTTC; CDR3: CATSRDWELILGEQYF; V: TRBV15; D: -; size: -; J: TRBJ2-7
DNA: TGTGCCAGCAGTGAACAGGGCGAAACAAATTCACCCCTCCACTTT; CDR3: CASSEQGETNSPLHF; V: TRBV6-1; D: -; size: -; J: TRBJ1-6
DNA: TGTGCCAGCAGCCTGGACAGGGAAAAAAAGCAGTTCTTC; CDR3: CASSLDREKKQFF; V: TRBV7-7; D: TRBD1; size: -; J: TRBJ2-1
DNA: TGTGCCAGCAGCGTAGGTTCTCCTTACATCTACAATGAGCAGTTCTTC; CDR3: CASSVGSPYIYNEQFF; V: TRBV9; D: -; size: -; J: TRBJ2-1
DNA: TGTGCCAGCACCCCGTCCGACGGCACCTACGAGCAGTACTTC; CDR3: CASTPSDGTYEQYF; V: TRBV11-2; D: -; size: -; J: TRBJ2-7
DNA: TGTGCCAGCAGCTTAGGGACAGGGTCCGACGAGCAGTACTTC; CDR3: CASSLGTGSDEQYF; V: TRBV7-7; D: TRBD1; size: -; J: TRBJ2-7
DNA: TGTGCCAGCAGCTGGGGGGTTAAGGCTGAAGCTTTCTTT; CDR3: CASSWGVKAEAFF; V: TRBV5-5; D: -; size: -; J: TRBJ1-1
DNA: TGTGCCAGCACCAAACTCGGAGGGCTTAGCGGGGGGGTAGATACGCAGTATTTT; CDR3: CASTKLGGLSGGVDTQYF; V: TRBV5-7; D: TRBD2; size: once; J: TRBJ2-3
DNA: TGTGCCAGCAGGAATTCCCGACTGGGGGAGACCCAGTACTTC; CDR3: CASRNSRLGETQYF; V: TRBV2; D: -; size: -; J: TRBJ2-5
DNA: TGTGCCAGCAGTTTATTGGGACAAAGCCCCTACGAGCAGTACTTC; CDR3: CASSLLGQSPYEQYF; V: TRBV27; D: -; size: -; J: TRBJ2-7
DNA: TGTGCCAGCAGCTACAGGGGTGGGAACACTGAAGCTTTCTTT; CDR3: CASSYRGGNTEAFF; V: TRBV6-6; D: TRBD1; size: -; J: TRBJ1-1
DNA: TGTGCCAGCAGCGTTCCTGCGGGGGCGACGGCGACCCAGTACTTC; CDR3: CASSVPAGATATQYF; V: TRBV11-2; D: -; size: -; J: TRBJ2-5
DNA: TGTGCCAGCAGCGTTAGCCCGACTAATGAAAAACTGTTTTTT; CDR3: CASSVSPTNEKLFF; V: TRBV9; D: -; size: -; J: TRBJ1-4
DNA: TGTGCCAGCAGCTTAGCGACGGTCCCTGGAAACACCATATATTTT; CDR3: CASSLATVPGNTIYF; V: TRBV7-6; D: -; size: -; J: TRBJ1-3
DNA: TGTGCCAGCAGCCCCGGGACAGGAGATGAAAAACTGTTTTTT; CDR3: CASSPGTGDEKLFF; V: TRBV11-2; D: TRBD1; size: -; J: TRBJ1-4